What follows describes a single TCR beta chain. This CDR3 contains 16 residues. CDR1 is SGHNT and CDR2 is YYREEE in the germline V gene (reference sequence). Trimming shortened V by 3 bases and J by 4 bases, and 19 bases separated the two germline ends. The data were taken from a study of early stage breast cancer tumors. The protocol was immunoSEQ multiplex PCR, while the TCRdb copy is restricted to in-frame clones and leaves out a portion. The repertoire holds over 25,000 clones, around three quarters seen once, with about 13% in the top ten. The sequencing sample was made of blood. The genes are TRBV5-4 and TRBJ1-2, with D possibly being TRBD1 (5 bases). The TCR comes from a person between 60 and 70 years old with breast cancer. CDR3 DNA: TGTGCCAGCAGCTCGGGGGGTCTCTCAATGGGCTATGGCTACACCTTC. Translated, it gives CASSSGGLSMGYGYTF.